The 22 T cell receptor beta chains below come from one sample, sequenced in a study of blood T cell repertoires in COVID-19. The table came from immunoSEQ multiplex PCR; TCRdb's copy has only in-frame clones and leaves some out. The sample holds roughly 250,000 clones, around 82% seen once. The specimen was peripheral blood. The receptors come from a human donor in a cohort sampled during active COVID-19.

The J gene is TRBJ2-7, the V gene TRBV5-1; D not certain. Germline assignment: CDR1 SGHRS and CDR2 YFSETQ. The V and J ends lost 0 bases and 4 bases respectively, with 5 bases between them. This CDR3 spans 12 amino acids. DNA of the CDR3: TGCGCCAGCAGCTTGGACTTTTACGAGCAGTACTTC. This sequence encodes CASSLDFYEQYF. The whole variable domain, remainder taken from reference TRBV5-1 and TRBJ2-7, is KAGVTQTPRYLIKTRGQQVTLSCSPISGHRSVSWYQQTPGQGLQFLFEYFSETQRNKGNFPGRFSGRQFSNSRSEMNVSTLELGDSALYLCASSLDFYEQYFGPGTRLTVT.

The CDR3 loop is CAISEWYSLFYEQYF. CDR3 nucleotide sequence: TGTGCCATCAGTGAATGGTACAGCCTTTTCTACGAGCAGTACTTC. The genes are TRBV10-3 and TRBJ2-7, with unresolved D. This CDR3 spans 15 amino acids. CDR1 and CDR2 (germline): ENHRY, SYGVKD. With 3 bases removed from V and 3 bases from J, the gap between germline ends came to 15 bases.

The CDR3 DNA reads TGTGCCAGCAGCCAATTTTCCCCAGGGACTAGTAGCACAGATACGCAGTATTTT. Protein product: CASSQFSPGTSSTDTQYF. V gene TRBV3-1 (or the pseudogene TRBV3-2) combines with J gene TRBJ2-3; 8 bases are a match to TRBD2. Germline V gene sequence: CDR1 LGHDT, CDR2 YNNKEL (reference sequence). V was clipped by 2 bases and J by 0 bases; unmatched bases: 10. The CDR3 spans 18 residues.

This chain links TRBV7-2 with TRBJ1-6; 8 nucleotides line up with TRBD1. Looked up from germline, CDR1 is SGHTA and CDR2 is FQGNSA. The CDR3 covers 15 residues. V was clipped by 2 bases and J by 6 bases; unmatched bases: 3. DNA for the CDR3: TGTGCCAGCAGCTTACCGGGACAGGTTAATTCACCCCTCCACTTT. The encoded protein is CASSLPGQVNSPLHF.

The chain carries TRBV3-1 (or the pseudogene TRBV3-2) and TRBJ1-2; no definite D call. With 2 bases removed from V and 0 bases from J, the gap between germline ends came to 10 bases. This CDR3 contains 15 residues. Germline-derived CDR1 and CDR2 are LGHDT and YNNKEL (reference sequence). CDR3 region: CASSQWQTTNYGYTF. In DNA, the CDR3 is TGTGCCAGCAGCCAATGGCAGACTACTAACTATGGCTACACCTTC.

The chain is built from TRBV7-3 and TRBJ2-1; 9 nucleotides line up with TRBD2. CDR3 length equals 16 residues. The germline V gene encodes CDR1 SGHTA and CDR2 FQGTGA. V gave up 5 bases and J gave up 6 bases; unmatched junction bases: 11. The CDR3 spells CASSPRVAGGTNEQFF. The CDR3 DNA follows: TGTGCCAGCAGCCCAAGGGTTGCGGGAGGGACCAATGAGCAGTTCTTC.

The rearrangement links TRBV5-1 to TRBJ2-5, with D tentatively TRBD1 (5 bases). CDR1 and CDR2 (germline): SGHRS, YFSETQ. CDR3 length: 15 residues. With 0 bases removed from V and 5 bases from J, the gap between germline ends came to 14 bases. CDR3 loop: CASSLGQIRRETQYF. For the CDR3, the DNA is TGCGCCAGCAGCTTGGGACAGATCCGACGGGAGACCCAGTACTTC.

This clone was detected a few times. The chain has TRBV20-1 and TRBJ2-7; 11 bases match TRBD2. The germline gives CDR1 DFQATT, CDR2 SNEGSKA (reference sequence). The CDR3 has 15 amino acids. The ends lost 3 bases at V and 6 bases at J; junction bases unmatched: 10. This CDR3 reads CSASSGRARHLEQYF. The CDR3 DNA reads TGCAGTGCTAGTAGCGGGAGGGCCCGACATCTCGAGCAGTACTTC.

The rearrangement uses TRBV14 and TRBJ2-7; 8 bases are a match to TRBD2. CDR3 length: 14 amino acids. Germline V gene lookup returns CDR1 SGHDN and CDR2 FVKESK. The ends lost 4 bases at V and 1 base at J; junction bases unmatched: 3. The CDR3 region has the DNA TGTGCCAGCAGCCTGAGCGGGGGTTCCTACGAGCAGTACTTC. Its translation is CASSLSGGSYEQYF.

The rearrangement joins TRBV11-1 to TRBJ1-4; TRBD1 matches at 9 bases. This CDR3 is built from 13 residues. In germline, CDR1 is SGHAT, CDR2 FQDESV (reference sequence). Trimming took 4 bases from V and 8 from J; bases not matched to a gene: 2. CDR3 sequence: CASSYGTGEKLFF. CDR3 DNA sequence: TGTGCCAGCAGCTACGGGACAGGGGAAAAACTGTTTTTT.

The gene calls are TRBV11-2 and TRBJ1-1; 9 bases are a match to TRBD1. This CDR3 is 15 amino acids long. Per the germline V gene, CDR1 is SGHAT and CDR2 is FQNNGV. V lost 4 bases, J lost 5 bases, and 8 bases stayed unmatched. The CDR3: CASSSSGTGPTEAFF. The CDR3 bases are TGTGCCAGCAGCTCCTCCGGGACAGGGCCGACTGAAGCTTTCTTT.

CDR3 nucleotides: TGTGCCAGCAGCTTAGACTCTTACAATGAGCAGTTCTTC. Translation: CASSLDSYNEQFF. The chain has TRBV7-9 and TRBJ2-1; D remains unclear. Germline CDR1 is SEHNR and CDR2 is FQNEAQ (reference sequence). Trimming shortened V by 1 base and J by 4 bases, and 5 bases separated the two germline ends. This CDR3 spans 13 amino acids.

The chain joins TRBV3-1 (or the pseudogene TRBV3-2) to TRBJ1-4, with a possible D match to TRBD1 (5 bases). This CDR3 region has 15 residues. Per the germline V gene, CDR1 is LGHDT and CDR2 is YNNKEL (reference sequence). Trimming removed 2 bases from V and 5 bases from J, with 12 bases in between. The CDR3 DNA reads as TGTGCCAGCAGCCAACGCGGGGGTGTCAATGAAAAACTGTTTTTT. Translation: CASSQRGGVNEKLFF.

The chain recombines TRBV5-5 with TRBJ1-6; D is uncertain. Between the trimmed V and J ends, which lost 0 bases and 4 bases, there was a span of 17 bases. Germline CDR1 is SGHKS and CDR2 is YYEKEE (reference sequence). The CDR3 contains 18 residues. CDR3 loop: CASSLDEFRGSYNSPLHF. Here the CDR3 DNA reads TGTGCCAGCAGCTTGGACGAGTTTCGGGGTTCATATAATTCACCCCTCCACTTT.

The V gene is TRBV30, the J gene TRBJ2-1; the match to TRBD2 covers 8 bases. CDR3 length: 13 amino acids. V lost 5 bases and J lost 7; bases outside the gene matches: 7. Per the germline V gene, CDR1 is GTSNPN and CDR2 is SVGIG (reference sequence). The CDR3 coding sequence is TGTGCCTGGTTAGGACTAGCAGTTAATGAGCAGTTCTTC. Translating it yields CAWLGLAVNEQFF.

The chain combines TRBV5-4 with TRBJ1-3; the D gene is possibly TRBD1 (5 bases). The CDR3 sequence is 15 residues long. Germline V lookup: CDR1 SGHNT, CDR2 YYREEE (reference sequence). The ends were cut back, 4 bases at V and 0 bases at J, with 11 bases in the middle. The CDR3 reads CASSGMGRSGNTIYF. CDR3 DNA sequence: TGTGCCAGCAGCGGGATGGGGCGCTCTGGAAACACCATATATTTT.

The gene calls are TRBV6-5 and TRBJ1-6; D may be TRBD1 (5 bases). The length of the CDR3 is 15 residues. The V gene's germline CDR1 is MNHEY and CDR2 SVGAGI. V was cut by 9 bases and J by 9 bases, with 21 bases left in between. The CDR3 sequence: CASKRGGRGGSPLHF. The CDR3 DNA sequence: TGTGCCAGTAAACGAGGCGGAAGGGGTGGTTCACCCCTCCACTTT.

This clone has only a few counts. This chain connects TRBV5-1 to TRBJ1-3; D gene ambiguous. The germline V and J ends were trimmed by 1 base and 0 bases, with 5 bases remaining between them. In germline, CDR1 is SGHRS, CDR2 YFSETQ. The CDR3 covers 14 residues. The chain's CDR3 is CASSLSSSGNTIYF. Written as DNA, the CDR3 is TGCGCCAGCAGCTTGAGCTCCTCTGGAAACACCATATATTTT.

This clone was detected once. The chain employs TRBV3-1 (or the pseudogene TRBV3-2) and TRBJ1-4, with D possibly TRBD1 on 5 matching bases. The CDR3 consists of 17 residues. V lost 2 bases to trimming and J lost 8 bases, with 21 bases between them. Germline lookup yields CDR1 LGHDT and CDR2 YNNKEL (reference sequence). The CDR3 nucleotides read TGTGCCAGCAGCCAAACCGAAAGGAGGGGATTGAGGGAAAAACTGTTTTTT. Encoded protein: CASSQTERRGLREKLFF.

The chain employs TRBV19 and TRBJ1-2; D is unclear. Germline CDR1 is LNHDA and CDR2 is SQIVND (reference sequence). The V and J ends lost 3 bases and 7 bases respectively, with 15 bases between them. The CDR3 runs to 14 residues. The CDR3 coding sequence is TGTGCCAGTAGTATTCTTGCCGGAACTAGTGGCTACACCTTC. Translation gives CASSILAGTSGYTF. The variable domain in full, with the rest retrieved from reference TRBV19 and TRBJ1-2, is DGGITQSPKYLFRKEGQNVTLSCEQNLNHDAMYWYRQDPGQGLRLIYYSQIVNDFQKGDIAEGYSVSREKKESFPLTVTSAQKNPTAFYLCASSILAGTSGYTFGSGTRLTVV.

This chain uses TRBV5-4 with TRBJ2-5; 7 bases are shared with TRBD2. After removal of 4 bases from V and 2 bases from J, the junction contained 2 bases not matched to a gene. Germline V gene data show CDR1 as SGHNT and CDR2 as YYREEE (reference sequence). This CDR3 is 13 amino acids long. This CDR3 is CASSPGLQETQYF. The CDR3 DNA follows: TGTGCCAGCAGCCCGGGACTACAAGAGACCCAGTACTTC.

The V and J genes are TRBV5-1 and TRBJ2-2, with 8 bases that match TRBD1. Germline V gene lookup returns CDR1 SGHRS and CDR2 YFSETQ. CDR3 size: 17 residues. With V trimmed by 2 bases and J by 1 base, 7 bases remained unmatched. CDR3 protein: CASSFWTGTRNTGELFF. The CDR3 region has the DNA TGCGCCAGCAGCTTCTGGACAGGGACAAGGAACACCGGGGAGCTGTTTTTT.